This record covers a single T cell receptor beta chain. The data were taken from a study of blood T cell repertoires in COVID-19. The overall study: T cells, B-cell-depleted T cells, or PBMCs supplied cDNA or gDNA.

The CDR3 is 14 residues long. Germline V CDR1 and CDR2: MDHEN, SYDVKM. The ends were cut back, 5 bases at V and 2 bases at J, with 13 bases in the middle. Study processing details: Estimates of nucleated cell counts were drawn from the amplification of reference gene primers. Clones were read by immunoSEQ multiplex PCR, and TCRdb kept only the in-frame ones, dropping some. The DNA gave D and trimming, while V, J and clone size come from that table. Of about 260,000 clones in the sample, about 89% are singletons; the top ten hold approximately 9.4%. The rearrangement joins TRBV28 to TRBJ2-7; possible D gene TRBD2, 5 bases. The clonotype was recovered from a man aged 40-50 years who had recovered from COVID-19. Sequenced input: peripheral blood. The CDR3 loop is CASSPPGNPYEQYF. CDR3 sequence (DNA): TGTGCCAGCAGTCCCCCCGGGAATCCCTACGAGCAGTACTTC.